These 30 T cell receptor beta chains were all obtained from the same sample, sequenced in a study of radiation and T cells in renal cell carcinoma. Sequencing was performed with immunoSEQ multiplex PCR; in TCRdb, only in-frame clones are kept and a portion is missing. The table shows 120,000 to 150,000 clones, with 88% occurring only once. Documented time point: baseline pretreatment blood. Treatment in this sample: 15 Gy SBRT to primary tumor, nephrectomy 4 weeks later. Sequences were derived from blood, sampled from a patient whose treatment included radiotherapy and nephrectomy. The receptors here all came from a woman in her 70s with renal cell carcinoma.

DNA for the CDR3: TGTGCCAGCAGCCAAGCGGGAAGCTATGGCTACACCTTC. It specifies CASSQAGSYGYTF. V is TRBV14 and J is TRBJ1-2, with no clear D. CDR3 length: 13 residues. The V gene's germline CDR1 is SGHDN and CDR2 FVKESK. Trimming took 1 base from V and 4 from J, leaving 7 bases between them.

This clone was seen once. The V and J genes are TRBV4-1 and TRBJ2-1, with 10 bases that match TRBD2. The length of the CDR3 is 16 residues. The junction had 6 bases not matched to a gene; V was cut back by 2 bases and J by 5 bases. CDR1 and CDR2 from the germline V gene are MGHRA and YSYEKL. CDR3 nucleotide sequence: TGCGCCAGCAGCCAATCTATAGCGGGGGGTAACAATGAGCAGTTCTTC. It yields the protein CASSQSIAGGNNEQFF.

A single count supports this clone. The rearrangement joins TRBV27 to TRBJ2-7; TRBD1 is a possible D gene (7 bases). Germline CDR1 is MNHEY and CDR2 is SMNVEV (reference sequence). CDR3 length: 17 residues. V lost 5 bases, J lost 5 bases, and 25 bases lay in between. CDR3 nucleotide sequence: TGTGCCAGCAGTACGTACACCATCAGGGGGGCAAATGACGAGCAGTACTTC. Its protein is CASSTYTIRGANDEQYF.

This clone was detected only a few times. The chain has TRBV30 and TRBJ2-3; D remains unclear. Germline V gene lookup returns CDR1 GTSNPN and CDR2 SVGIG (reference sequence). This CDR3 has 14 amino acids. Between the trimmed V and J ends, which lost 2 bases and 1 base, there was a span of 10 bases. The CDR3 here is CAWSLGMGTDTQYF. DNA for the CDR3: TGTGCCTGGAGTCTGGGGATGGGCACAGATACGCAGTATTTT. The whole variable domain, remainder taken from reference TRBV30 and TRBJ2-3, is SQTIHQWPATLVQPVGSPLSLECTVEGTSNPNLYWYRQAAGRGLQLLFYSVGIGQISSEVPQNLSASRPQDRQFILSSKKLLLSDSGFYLCAWSLGMGTDTQYFGPGTRLTVL.

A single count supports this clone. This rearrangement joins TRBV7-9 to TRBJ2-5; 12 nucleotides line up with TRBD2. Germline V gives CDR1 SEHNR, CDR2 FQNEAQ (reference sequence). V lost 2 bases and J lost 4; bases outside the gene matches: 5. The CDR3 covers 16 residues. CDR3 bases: TGTGCCAGCAGCTTACGGCTAGCGGGGGGGTCAGAGACCCAGTACTTC. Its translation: CASSLRLAGGSETQYF.

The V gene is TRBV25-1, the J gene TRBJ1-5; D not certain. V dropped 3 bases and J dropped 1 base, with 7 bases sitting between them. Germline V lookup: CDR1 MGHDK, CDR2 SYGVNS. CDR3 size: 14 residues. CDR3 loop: CASSEGLSNQPQHF. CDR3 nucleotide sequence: TGTGCCAGCAGTGAGGGTTTGAGCAATCAGCCCCAGCATTTT.

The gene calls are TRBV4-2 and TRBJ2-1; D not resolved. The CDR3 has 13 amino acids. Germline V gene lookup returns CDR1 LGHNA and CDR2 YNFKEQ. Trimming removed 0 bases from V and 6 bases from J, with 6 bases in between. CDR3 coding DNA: TGTGCCAGCAGCCAAGAATCTCCCAATGAGCAGTTCTTC. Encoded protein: CASSQESPNEQFF.

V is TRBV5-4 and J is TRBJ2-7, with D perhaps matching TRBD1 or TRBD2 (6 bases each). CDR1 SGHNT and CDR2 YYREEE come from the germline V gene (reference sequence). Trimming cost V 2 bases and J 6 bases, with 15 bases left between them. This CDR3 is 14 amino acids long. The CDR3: CASSFNREVSEQYF. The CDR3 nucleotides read TGTGCCAGCAGCTTCAACAGGGAGGTGAGCGAGCAGTACTTC.

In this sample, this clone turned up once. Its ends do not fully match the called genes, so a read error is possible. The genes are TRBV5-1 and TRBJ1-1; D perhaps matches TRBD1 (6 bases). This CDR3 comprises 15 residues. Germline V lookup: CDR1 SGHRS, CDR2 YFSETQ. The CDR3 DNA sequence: TGCGCCAGCAGCTTGGCCGGGGGCCTGAACAGTGAAGCTTTCTTT. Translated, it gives CASSLAGGLNSEAFF. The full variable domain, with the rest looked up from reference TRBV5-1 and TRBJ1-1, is KAGVTQTPRYLIKTRGQQVTLSCSPISGHRSVSWYQQTPGQGLQFLFEYFSETQRNKGNFPGRFSGRQFSNSRSEMNVSTLELGDSALYLCASSLAGGLNSEAFFGQGTRLTVV.

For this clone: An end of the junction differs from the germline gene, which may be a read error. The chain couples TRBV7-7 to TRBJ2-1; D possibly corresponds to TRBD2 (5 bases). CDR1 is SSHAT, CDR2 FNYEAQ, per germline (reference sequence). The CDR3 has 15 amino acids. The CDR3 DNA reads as TGTGCTAGCAGTTTAGGGTCCGCGGGTATCAATGAGCAGTTCTTC. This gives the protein CASSLGSAGINEQFF.

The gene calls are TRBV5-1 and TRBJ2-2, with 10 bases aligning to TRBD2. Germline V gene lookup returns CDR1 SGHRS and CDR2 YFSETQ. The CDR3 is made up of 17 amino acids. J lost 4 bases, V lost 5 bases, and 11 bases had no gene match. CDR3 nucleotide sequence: TGCGCCAGCAGGGAGAGCGGGGGGGCCGTCGGCACCGGGGAGCTGTTTTTT. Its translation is CASRESGGAVGTGELFF.

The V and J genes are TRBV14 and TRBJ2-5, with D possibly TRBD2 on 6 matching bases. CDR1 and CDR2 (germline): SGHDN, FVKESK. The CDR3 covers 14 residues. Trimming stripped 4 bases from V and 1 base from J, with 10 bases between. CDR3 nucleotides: TGTGCCAGCAGCCGTCGGGACTTCCAAGAGACCCAGTACTTC. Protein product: CASSRRDFQETQYF.

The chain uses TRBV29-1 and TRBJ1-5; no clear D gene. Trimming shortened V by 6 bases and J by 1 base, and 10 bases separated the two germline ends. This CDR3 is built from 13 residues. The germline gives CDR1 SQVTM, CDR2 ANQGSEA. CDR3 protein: CSVRIASNQPQHF. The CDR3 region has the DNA TGCAGCGTCAGAATCGCGAGCAATCAGCCCCAGCATTTT.

CDR3 sequence reads: CASSRPGQGNLHEQYF. The DNA for the CDR3 is TGTGCCAGCAGCCGGCCGGGACAGGGGAATCTCCACGAGCAGTACTTC. The chain has TRBV5-6 and TRBJ2-7, with 10 bases matching TRBD1. The ends lost 4 bases at V and 5 bases at J; junction bases unmatched: 12. CDR1 SGHDT and CDR2 YYEEEE come from the germline V gene. The length of the CDR3 is 16 residues.

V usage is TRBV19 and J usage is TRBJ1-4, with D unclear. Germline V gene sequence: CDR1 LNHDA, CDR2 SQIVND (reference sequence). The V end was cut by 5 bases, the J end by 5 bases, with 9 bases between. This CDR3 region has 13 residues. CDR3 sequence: CASSRQINEKLFF. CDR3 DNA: TGTGCCAGTAGTCGGCAGATAAATGAAAAACTGTTTTTT.

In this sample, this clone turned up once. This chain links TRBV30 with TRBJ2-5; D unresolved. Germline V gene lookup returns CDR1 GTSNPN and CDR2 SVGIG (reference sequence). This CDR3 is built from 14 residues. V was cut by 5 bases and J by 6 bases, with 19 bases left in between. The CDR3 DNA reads TGTGCCTGGGATAGTGAAGGACCTCCCCAGACCCAGTACTTC. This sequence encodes CAWDSEGPPQTQYF.

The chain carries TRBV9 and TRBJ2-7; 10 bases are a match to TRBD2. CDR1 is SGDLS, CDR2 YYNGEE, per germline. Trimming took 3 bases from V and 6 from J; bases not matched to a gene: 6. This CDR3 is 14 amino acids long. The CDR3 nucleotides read TGTGCCAGCAGCGCAACTAGCGGGGTAGGCGAGCAGTACTTC. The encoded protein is CASSATSGVGEQYF. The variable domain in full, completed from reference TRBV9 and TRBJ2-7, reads DSGVTQTPKHLITATGQRVTLRCSPRSGDLSVYWYQQSLDQGLQFLIQYYNGEERAKGNILERFSAQQFPDLHSELNLSSLELGDSALYFCASSATSGVGEQYFGPGTRLTVT.

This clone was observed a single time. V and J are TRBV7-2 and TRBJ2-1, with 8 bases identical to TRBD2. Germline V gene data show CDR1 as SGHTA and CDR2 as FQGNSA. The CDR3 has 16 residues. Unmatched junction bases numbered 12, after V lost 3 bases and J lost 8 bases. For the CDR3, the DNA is TGTGCCAGCAGCTTCCCCACCCGACTAGCGCCGCATGAGCAGTTCTTC. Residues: CASSFPTRLAPHEQFF.

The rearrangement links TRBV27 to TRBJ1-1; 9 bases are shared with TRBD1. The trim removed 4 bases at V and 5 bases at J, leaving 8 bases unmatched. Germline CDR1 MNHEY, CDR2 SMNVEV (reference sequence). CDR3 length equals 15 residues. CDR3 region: CASSSPGTGITEAFF. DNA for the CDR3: TGTGCCAGCAGTTCCCCCGGGACAGGGATTACTGAAGCTTTCTTT.

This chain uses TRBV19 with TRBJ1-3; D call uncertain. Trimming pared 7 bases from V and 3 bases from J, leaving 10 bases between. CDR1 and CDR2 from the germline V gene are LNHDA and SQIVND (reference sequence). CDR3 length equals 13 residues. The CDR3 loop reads CASTPAFGNTIYF. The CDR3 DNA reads TGTGCCAGTACCCCCGCGTTTGGAAACACCATATATTTT.

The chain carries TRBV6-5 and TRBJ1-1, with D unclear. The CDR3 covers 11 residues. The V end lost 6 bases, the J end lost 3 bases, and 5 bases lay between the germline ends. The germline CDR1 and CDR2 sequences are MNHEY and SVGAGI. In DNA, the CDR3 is TGTGCCAGCAGCGGGCACACTGAAGCTTTCTTT. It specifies CASSGHTEAFF.

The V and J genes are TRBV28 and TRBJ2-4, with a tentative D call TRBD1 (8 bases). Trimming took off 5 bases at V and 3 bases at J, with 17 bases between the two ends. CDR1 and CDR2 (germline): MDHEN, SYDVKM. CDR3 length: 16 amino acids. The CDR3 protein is CASSAQGGYVKNIQYF. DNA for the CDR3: TGTGCCAGCAGTGCACAGGGGGGGTACGTCAAAAACATTCAGTACTTC.

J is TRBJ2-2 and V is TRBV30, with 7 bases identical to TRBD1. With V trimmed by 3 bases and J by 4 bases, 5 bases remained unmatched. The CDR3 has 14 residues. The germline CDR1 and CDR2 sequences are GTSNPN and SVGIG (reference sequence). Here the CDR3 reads CAWRFKGATGELFF. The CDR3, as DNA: TGTGCCTGGAGGTTTAAGGGGGCCACCGGGGAGCTGTTTTTT. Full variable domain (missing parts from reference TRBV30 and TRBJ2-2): SQTIHQWPATLVQPVGSPLSLECTVEGTSNPNLYWYRQAAGRGLQLLFYSVGIGQISSEVPQNLSASRPQDRQFILSSKKLLLSDSGFYLCAWRFKGATGELFFGEGSRLTVL.

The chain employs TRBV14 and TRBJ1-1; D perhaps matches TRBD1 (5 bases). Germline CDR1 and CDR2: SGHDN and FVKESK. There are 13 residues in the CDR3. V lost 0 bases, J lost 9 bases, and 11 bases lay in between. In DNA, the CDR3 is TGTGCCAGCAGCCAAGATCGGGCAGGGAAAGCTTTCTTT. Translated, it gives CASSQDRAGKAFF.

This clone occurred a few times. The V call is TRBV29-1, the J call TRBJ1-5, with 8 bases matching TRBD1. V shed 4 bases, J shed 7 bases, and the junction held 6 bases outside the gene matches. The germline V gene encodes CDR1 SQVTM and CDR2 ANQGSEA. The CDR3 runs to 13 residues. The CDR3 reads CSVGTGNNQPQHF. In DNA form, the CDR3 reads TGCAGCGTTGGGACAGGGAATAACCAGCCCCAGCATTTT.

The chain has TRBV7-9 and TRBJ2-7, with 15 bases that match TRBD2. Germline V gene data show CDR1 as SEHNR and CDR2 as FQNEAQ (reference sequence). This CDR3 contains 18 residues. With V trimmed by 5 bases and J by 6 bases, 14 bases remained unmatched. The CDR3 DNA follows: TGTGCCAGCAGCCCCGGACTAGCGGGGGGGCCAGGAGTATCCGAGCAGTACTTC. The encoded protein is CASSPGLAGGPGVSEQYF.

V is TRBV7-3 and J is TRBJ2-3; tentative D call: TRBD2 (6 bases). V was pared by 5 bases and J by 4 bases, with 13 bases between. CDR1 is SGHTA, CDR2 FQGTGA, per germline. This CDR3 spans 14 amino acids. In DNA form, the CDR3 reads TGTGCCAGCAGCCCCGGGGACTCCGCAGATACGCAGTATTTT. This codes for CASSPGDSADTQYF.

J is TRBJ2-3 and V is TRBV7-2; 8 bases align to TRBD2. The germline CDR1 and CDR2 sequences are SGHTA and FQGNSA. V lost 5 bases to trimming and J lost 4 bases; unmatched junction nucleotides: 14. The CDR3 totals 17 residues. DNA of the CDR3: TGTGCCAGCAGCCGCCCCCCTCGGGGGGGCCGATCAGATACGCAGTATTTT. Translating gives CASSRPPRGGRSDTQYF.

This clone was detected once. The DNA for the CDR3 is TGTGCCATCAGTGAGTCGGAGGGTCCAGAGACCCAGTACTTC. It codes for CAISESEGPETQYF. The genes are TRBV10-3 and TRBJ2-5, with a weak D call TRBD2 (6 bases). The CDR3 loop spans 14 amino acids. Trimming left V 0 bases short and J 4 bases short, with 9 bases between. CDR1 ENHRY and CDR2 SYGVKD come from the germline V gene.

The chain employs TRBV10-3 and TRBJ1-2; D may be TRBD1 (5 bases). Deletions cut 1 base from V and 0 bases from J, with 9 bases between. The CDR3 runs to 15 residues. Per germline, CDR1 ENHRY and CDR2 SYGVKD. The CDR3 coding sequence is TGTGCCATCAGTGAGTTTCCAGGGACTAACTATGGCTACACCTTC. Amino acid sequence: CAISEFPGTNYGYTF.